This T cell receptor (beta chain) is from a study of regulatory T cells in long-lasting Graves disease. Ten or more counts support this clonotype. The antigen is unknown. The V gene lost 7 bases and the J gene lost 3 bases, with 8 bases spanning the gap. CDR3 length equals 12 residues. Germline loops: CDR1 LGHDT, CDR2 YNNKEL (reference sequence). In building TCR beta libraries, iRepertoire HTBI primers were used together with Arm-PCR of CDR3 regions. In TCRdb, the multiplex PCR reads were re-called with MiXCR into one record per CDR3 protein. The sample includes around 250,000 distinct CDR3 sequences, 15% to 20% of them seen just once. Specified time point: newly diagnosed GD, antithyroid drugs for less than 3 months. PBMCs provided the RNA from which the TCR library was made. Study-wide results and limits: TCR diversity was lower in persistent Graves' patients (versus newly diagnosed ones).

The same sample was also used in a study of T cells in Graves' hyperthyroidism and ophthalmopathy.

This receptor was taken from a woman younger than 45 with Graves disease. The rearrangement uses TRBV3-1 and TRBJ2-3; D is unclear. The sample here was peripheral blood mononuclear cells (PBMCs), taken at new diagnosis, from a patient treated with antithyroid drugs. The CDR3 loop is CASTSKTDTQYF. DNA of the CDR3: TGTGCCAGCACCTCCAAGACAGATACGCAGTATTTT.